This entry describes one T cell receptor (beta chain). Its matching antigen is unknown. Sequencing used immunoSEQ multiplex PCR; TCRdb keeps in-frame clones, though not all of them. The table includes tens of thousands of clones, more than 90% detected once. Trimming took 0 bases from V and 8 from J; bases not matched to a gene: 14. This CDR3 has 17 amino acids. CDR1 is LNHDA, CDR2 SQIVND, per germline (reference sequence). The data derive from a study of graft-versus-host responses after intestinal transplantation. Study overall: The transplants performed in recipients were multivisceral, liver-intestinal, or isolated intestinal. All recipients got anti-thymocyte globulin induction, then tacrolimus and steroids for approximately 3 years.

Study observations and caveats: Levels of circulating GvH clones at their peak were associated with early post-transplant HvG declines. Allografts of patients with graft-donor T cell macrochimerism showed high graft-versus-host to host-versus-graft clone ratios.

The specimen comprised unstimulated CD8+ T cells sorted from spleen or lymph node cells, sampled before transplant. The TCR was taken from a human donor who was the organ donor for an intestinal transplant. The genes are TRBV19 and TRBJ2-7; 9 bases are a match to TRBD2. The CDR3 protein is CASSIEEGLAGRLKQYF. The CDR3 bases are TGTGCCAGTAGTATAGAAGAGGGGCTAGCGGGACGCCTCAAGCAGTACTTC.